This paragraph covers one T cell receptor beta chain sequence. In germline, CDR1 is SGDLS, CDR2 YYNGEE. The trim removed 5 bases at V and 9 bases at J, leaving 15 bases unmatched. The CDR3 consists of 15 residues. The table came from immunoSEQ multiplex PCR; TCRdb's copy has only in-frame clones and leaves some out. The sample consists of about 480,000 clones, 80% to 90% of them appearing once. This sample was included in a study of blood T cell repertoires in COVID-19. Study overall: Acute and convalescent COVID-19 specimens originated in the United States, Italy and Spain.

In assigning cohorts, the study relied on participant-reported clinical history. Material for sequencing was PBMCs or T cells enriched from blood (not recorded which). This clonotype originated in a woman aged 55-70 years who had recovered from COVID-19. The J gene is TRBJ1-1, the V gene TRBV9; 8 bases fit TRBD1. The DNA of the CDR3 is TGTGCCAGCAGGGGGGAAGGGACAGGAGGGGCCCAAGCTTTCTTT. This encodes CASRGEGTGGAQAFF.